This T cell receptor beta chain is from a study of cytomegalovirus exposure and HLA in healthy donors. Germline CDR1 reads SGHRS; CDR2 reads YFSETQ. The CDR3 contains 16 residues. V dropped 2 bases and J dropped 6; count of bases not matched to a gene: 10. This clone came up many times. The assay was immunoSEQ multiplex PCR, and TCRdb's table has in-frame clones only and misses some. Of 110,000 to 150,000 clones in the sample, 84% were seen once. The material sequenced was PBMCs. The clonotype comes from a woman aged 25 to 39 in good health and CMV-seronegative. J is TRBJ2-1 and V is TRBV5-1, with 8 bases matching TRBD2. The CDR3 coding sequence is TGCGCCAGCAGCTTCGGCCGGGGGGGCCCGGGCAATGAGCAGTTCTTC. Translation gives CASSFGRGGPGNEQFF.